The clone carrying this T cell receptor beta chain was detected ten times or more. Its antigen remains unknown. The CDR3 spans 12 residues. J was trimmed by 5 bases and V by 7 bases; bases with no gene match: 6. CDR1 is GTSNPN, CDR2 SVGIG, per germline (reference sequence). From RNA transcripts, TCR beta CDR3 regions were amplified. HTBI primers were the set used in a first-round RT-PCR of the TCR CDR3. TCRdb independently ran MiXCR on the multiplex PCR reads; one entry per CDR3 protein. Among 500,000 to 800,000 distinct CDR3 sequences listed, about 14% were seen once. The data belong to a study of T cells in Graves' hyperthyroidism and ophthalmopathy. Study findings and constraints: Most thyroid clonotypes expanded above 0.001 appeared in blood too.

Each diagnosis drew on symptoms, thyroxine, TRAb, thyroid ultrasound and orbital computed tomography findings. Source material for PBMCs was less than 12 ml fresh peripheral blood. The chain couples TRBV30 to TRBJ2-7; 9 bases align to TRBD2. Input material: blood. The sequence came from a woman in her 50s with Graves' ophthalmopathy. In DNA form, the CDR3 reads TGTGCCTACCAGCGGGAGGCCCACGAGCAGTACTTC. As protein: CAYQREAHEQYF.